This TCR beta chain came from a study of blood T cell repertoires in COVID-19. Study as a whole: The United States, Italy and Spain supplied acute and convalescent COVID-19 samples. Sources were T cells, B-cell-depleted T cells, or PBMCs; the material itself was cDNA or gDNA.

This clone was counted between two and nine times. Clones were sequenced by immunoSEQ multiplex PCR, and TCRdb holds only the in-frame ones, with some missing. Counted here are about 92,000 clones, over 80% occurring once; the ten biggest clones make up about 1.7%. Looked up from germline, CDR1 is LNHDA and CDR2 is SQIVND (reference sequence). The CDR3 extends over 14 amino acids. Between the trimmed V and J ends, which lost 6 bases and 4 bases, there was a span of 15 bases. The source is a human donor with active COVID-19. The donor label of this sample is uncertain. The sample taken for sequencing was peripheral blood. The chain joins TRBV19 to TRBJ1-2, with D uncertain. CDR3 loop: CASSHLMELYGYTF. In DNA form, the CDR3 reads TGTGCCAGTAGCCACTTAATGGAGCTCTATGGCTACACCTTC. Supplemented by reference TRBV19 and TRBJ1-2, the full variable domain reads DGGITQSPKYLFRKEGQNVTLSCEQNLNHDAMYWYRQDPGQGLRLIYYSQIVNDFQKGDIAEGYSVSREKKESFPLTVTSAQKNPTAFYLCASSHLMELYGYTFGSGTRLTVV.